Listed here are 24 T cell receptor beta chains from one sample, sequenced in a study of cytomegalovirus exposure and HLA in healthy donors (TCRdb year 2017). The library was prepared using the immunoSEQ multiplex PCR assay. For the multiplex PCR, a mixture combining 60 forward primers for TCR Vbeta segments and 13 reverse primers for TCR Jbeta segments was used. Drawn from immuneACCESS, this table holds only the in-frame rearrangements with V and J called that TCRdb kept. Clones are partly lost; checked studies trace under half to an unresolved V gene and leave the rest unexplained. The sample table lists about 170,000 clones, 75% to 90% of them with a count of one. Jointly, the top ten make up approximately 2.4% of the sample. Sequences were obtained from PBMCs. The receptors were sampled from a male donor in good health and CMV-seronegative.

The genes are TRBV5-4 and TRBJ1-2; 7 nucleotides align to TRBD1. In germline, CDR1 is SGHNT, CDR2 YYREEE (reference sequence). Trimming cost V 0 bases and J 1 base; bases outside gene matches: 3. The CDR3 is made up of 15 amino acids. The CDR3 DNA is TGTGCCAGCAGCTTGGGCCGACAGGGTAACTATGGCTACACCTTC. Translating gives CASSLGRQGNYGYTF.

The genes are TRBV6-5 and TRBJ1-2, with 7 bases aligning to TRBD1. The CDR3 spans 13 residues. J lost 8 bases, V lost 5 bases, and 8 bases had no gene match. CDR1 and CDR2 (germline): MNHEY, SVGAGI. Written as DNA, the CDR3 is TGTGCCAGCAGTACGACAGGGCTTGGAGGCTACACCTTC. Amino acid sequence: CASSTTGLGGYTF.

In this sample, this clone turned up once. CDR3 amino acids: CASSPPGFNQPQHF. CDR3 DNA: TGTGCCAGCAGTCCCCCCGGGTTCAATCAGCCCCAGCATTTT. The genes are TRBV27 and TRBJ1-5; no clear D. Germline-derived CDR1 and CDR2 are MNHEY and SMNVEV (reference sequence). The V and J ends lost 5 bases and 3 bases respectively, with 11 bases between them. CDR3 length equals 14 residues.

This clone has only a few counts. V is TRBV6-5 and J is TRBJ2-7; D perhaps matches TRBD2 (5 bases). CDR1 is MNHEY and CDR2 is SVGAGI in the germline V gene. Trimming stripped 5 bases from V and 12 bases from J, with 23 bases between. The CDR3 runs 14 residues. The CDR3 region has the DNA TGTGCCAGCAGTGCGGTAGAAGCGGCCCTCCGTCGGTACTTC. Residues: CASSAVEAALRRYF.

The chain is built from TRBV11-3 and TRBJ2-1, with 10 bases lining up with TRBD2. The V gene end was trimmed by 5 bases and the J gene end by 7 bases; junction bases not matched to a gene: 2. CDR1 and CDR2 (germline): SGHNT, YENEEA. The CDR3 contains 13 residues. The DNA for the CDR3 is TGTGCCAGCAGCCCGGGACTAGCGAATGAGCAGTTCTTC. This sequence encodes CASSPGLANEQFF.

The rearrangement links TRBV11-2 to TRBJ2-1; 8 bases line up with TRBD2. Trimming at V came to 4 bases and at J to 7 bases, leaving 15 bases not matched to a gene. The CDR3 covers 17 residues. The germline gives CDR1 SGHAT, CDR2 FQNNGV. In DNA form, the CDR3 reads TGTGCCAGCAGCTCACTGCTGCGGGGGGCCGGTAGGAATGAGCAGTTCTTC. Its translation: CASSSLLRGAGRNEQFF.

Only one count was recorded for this clone. The rearrangement joins TRBV7-9 to TRBJ2-7; 7 nucleotides align to TRBD1. This CDR3 is built from 13 residues. In germline, CDR1 is SEHNR, CDR2 FQNEAQ (reference sequence). Trimming removed 5 bases from V and 3 bases from J; junction bases left unmatched: 4. The CDR3: CASSPDRLYEQYF. CDR3 sequence (DNA): TGTGCCAGCAGCCCGGACAGGCTCTACGAGCAGTACTTC.

The rearrangement uses TRBV5-6 and TRBJ1-1, with 11 positions matching TRBD1. This CDR3 contains 15 residues. Germline CDR1 SGHDT, CDR2 YYEEEE. J lost 5 bases, V lost 1 base, and 4 bases had no gene match. CDR3 in DNA: TGTGCCAGCAGCTTGCCGGACAGGGGGCTAACTGAAGCTTTCTTT. It specifies CASSLPDRGLTEAFF.

This clone has more than one count but fewer than ten. The rearrangement joins TRBV5-1 to TRBJ1-2, with 7 bases matching TRBD1. Germline assignment: CDR1 SGHRS and CDR2 YFSETQ. The length of the CDR3 is 15 residues. Trimming removed 0 bases from V and 6 bases from J; junction bases left unmatched: 8. The CDR3 loop reads CASSLAVSQGDGYTF. CDR3 DNA sequence: TGCGCCAGCAGCTTGGCCGTGAGTCAGGGGGATGGCTACACCTTC.

The genes are TRBV19 and TRBJ1-6; D uncertain. This CDR3 spans 15 amino acids. V lost 5 bases to trimming and J lost 8 bases, with 16 bases between them. Germline lookup yields CDR1 LNHDA and CDR2 SQIVND (reference sequence). The CDR3 protein is CASSVSRGSYSPLHF. The CDR3 DNA follows: TGTGCCAGTAGTGTTAGCCGAGGGAGTTATTCACCCCTCCACTTT.

V and J are TRBV5-1 and TRBJ1-4, with D perhaps TRBD1 (6 bases). V gave up 2 bases and J gave up 8 bases, with 13 bases separating them. This CDR3 region has 14 residues. Germline CDR1 reads SGHRS; CDR2 reads YFSETQ. The CDR3 here is CASSFARGGEKLFF. The CDR3 DNA reads as TGCGCCAGCAGCTTCGCCAGGGGAGGGGAAAAACTGTTTTTT.

V is TRBV11-2 and J is TRBJ1-5; D is unresolved. The germline V and J ends were trimmed by 2 bases and 2 bases, with 7 bases remaining between them. CDR1 and CDR2 (germline): SGHAT, FQNNGV. The CDR3 totals 14 residues. The CDR3: CASSLSGGNQPQHF. In DNA form, the CDR3 reads TGTGCCAGCAGCTTATCGGGAGGCAATCAGCCCCAGCATTTT.

The gene calls are TRBV9 and TRBJ1-4, with D maybe TRBD1 (5 bases). The CDR3 totals 18 residues. Looked up from germline, CDR1 is SGDLS and CDR2 is YYNGEE. V gave up 4 bases and J gave up 0 bases, with 19 bases separating them. The CDR3 reads CASSPGRAGGATNEKLFF. The CDR3 region has the DNA TGTGCCAGCAGCCCAGGGAGGGCAGGAGGTGCAACTAATGAAAAACTGTTTTTT.

The J gene is TRBJ1-1, the V gene TRBV6-5, with TRBD1 matching 8 bases. The junction had 6 bases not matched to a gene; V was cut back by 0 bases and J by 3 bases. This CDR3 is built from 16 residues. Per the germline V gene, CDR1 is MNHEY and CDR2 is SVGAGI. CDR3 in amino acids: CASSYSRTGPDTEAFF. The CDR3 DNA sequence: TGTGCCAGCAGTTACTCCCGGACAGGGCCAGACACTGAAGCTTTCTTT.

The chain recombines TRBV6-5 with TRBJ1-1, with 9 bases lining up with TRBD1. This CDR3 is built from 15 residues. Germline lookup yields CDR1 MNHEY and CDR2 SVGAGI. Trimming cost V 2 bases and J 5 bases; bases outside gene matches: 6. The CDR3 nucleotides read TGTGCCAGCAGTTACCGGGGACAGGGTGGTACTGAAGCTTTCTTT. Translating it yields CASSYRGQGGTEAFF.

The J gene is TRBJ1-2, the V gene TRBV6-5; D is unclear. The CDR3 spans 13 residues. The V end was cut by 2 bases, the J end by 6 bases, with 10 bases between. CDR1 MNHEY and CDR2 SVGAGI come from the germline V gene. CDR3 bases: TGTGCCAGCAGTTACGGGCGGGGTAATGGCTACACCTTC. Protein: CASSYGRGNGYTF.

The CDR3 nucleotides read TGCGCCAGCAGTGACCCCTCAGAGGGGGCGAGTCTTGAGACCCAGTACTTC. Translating it yields CASSDPSEGASLETQYF. The rearrangement joins TRBV10-1 to TRBJ2-5; 7 bases fit TRBD1. J was trimmed by 5 bases and V by 3 bases; bases with no gene match: 15. This CDR3 contains 17 residues. CDR1 WNHNN and CDR2 SYGVQD come from the germline V gene (reference sequence).

This clone was counted once. The chain uses TRBV7-2 and TRBJ1-1, with D possibly matching TRBD1 (6 bases). Trimming stripped 1 base from V and 6 bases from J, with 12 bases between. The CDR3 is 14 residues long. Looked up from germline, CDR1 is SGHTA and CDR2 is FQGNSA. CDR3 bases: TGTGCCAGCAGCTTAGGGGGGACAAACCCTGAAGCTTTCTTT. Translating it yields CASSLGGTNPEAFF.

The V call is TRBV29-1, the J call TRBJ1-1, with unresolved D. The V gene lost 7 bases and the J gene lost 1 base, with 7 bases spanning the gap. The CDR3 consists of 11 residues. CDR1 is SQVTM and CDR2 is ANQGSEA in the germline V gene. The CDR3: CSGQRNTEAFF. DNA of the CDR3: TGCAGCGGGCAAAGGAACACTGAAGCTTTCTTT.

This sequence joins TRBV27 and TRBJ2-5, with 7 positions matching TRBD1. With 5 bases clipped from V and 4 bases from J, the junction kept 13 bases outside the gene matches. CDR1 is MNHEY and CDR2 is SMNVEV in the germline V gene (reference sequence). CDR3 length equals 16 residues. CDR3 in amino acids: CASSPLGVGGGETQYF. CDR3 DNA sequence: TGTGCCAGCAGTCCATTGGGGGTAGGGGGCGGAGAGACCCAGTACTTC.

The chain joins TRBV6-1 to TRBJ1-1, with TRBD1 matching over 8 bases. This CDR3 has 13 amino acids. CDR1 MNHNS and CDR2 SASEGT come from the germline V gene. The V gene end was trimmed by 8 bases and the J gene end by 1 base; junction bases not matched to a gene: 3. CDR3 amino acids: CASFGTGNTEAFF. The CDR3 DNA sequence: TGTGCCAGCTTTGGGACAGGGAACACTGAAGCTTTCTTT.

In this sample, this clone turned up once. This chain connects TRBV30 to TRBJ2-5, with D possibly being TRBD2 (7 bases). V lost 2 bases and J 4 bases, leaving 29 bases between the germline ends. The CDR3 covers 19 residues. The germline V gene has CDR1 GTSNPN and CDR2 SVGIG (reference sequence). The CDR3 nucleotides are TGTGCCTGGAGTATCCTTCGCAGCTTCCCCGGGGGCGGGGGAGAGACCCAGTACTTC. It is translated as CAWSILRSFPGGGGETQYF.

The chain links TRBV7-9 to TRBJ1-1; D uncertain. Per germline, CDR1 SEHNR and CDR2 FQNEAQ (reference sequence). Trimming took off 5 bases at V and 4 bases at J, with 14 bases between the two ends. This CDR3 is built from 14 residues. The CDR3 sequence: CASSRPRQATEAFF. The CDR3 DNA reads TGTGCCAGCAGCCGGCCCCGCCAGGCCACTGAAGCTTTCTTT.

This clone is a singleton in its sample. The rearrangement links TRBV7-9 to TRBJ2-1, with a possible D match to TRBD1 (5 bases). CDR1 and CDR2 (germline): SEHNR, FQNEAQ (reference sequence). This CDR3 has 15 amino acids. Trimming cost V 2 bases and J 0 bases, with 8 bases left between them. The CDR3 loop is CASSLTGSSYNEQFF. The CDR3 bases are TGTGCCAGCAGCTTAACAGGAAGCTCCTACAATGAGCAGTTCTTC.